This T cell receptor beta chain was sequenced for a study of T cells in Graves' hyperthyroidism and ophthalmopathy. Study conclusions and caveats: Among clonotypes expanded in thyroid above 0.001, most were also found in blood.

This clonotype was recorded a few times. Its target is unknown. A lack of ophthalmopathy progression within 18 months defined stable Graves' hyperthyroidism. Roughly 10 ml of fresh peripheral blood supplied the PBMCs. Template material for amplifying TCR beta CDR3 regions consisted of RNA transcripts. Researchers ran a first-round RT-PCR on the TCR CDR3 using the HTBI primer set. In TCRdb, the multiplex PCR reads were re-called with MiXCR into one record per CDR3 protein. The sample shows approximately 610,000 distinct CDR3 sequences, approximately 16% of them seen only once. The V and J ends lost 9 bases and 8 bases, in that order; junction bases with no gene match: 11. Germline loops: CDR1 SNHLY, CDR2 FYNNEI. The CDR3 sequence is 14 residues long.

The chain joins TRBV2 to TRBJ1-4; 8 nucleotides align to TRBD1. This TCR was sampled from a woman in her late teens or twenties with Graves' hyperthyroidism. Sequenced sample: blood. The CDR3 nucleotides are TGTGCCAGTAAGATGACAGGGGTCGGAGAAAAACTGTTTTTT. This translates into CASKMTGVGEKLFF.